This T cell receptor (beta chain) came from a study of blood T cells in healthy people across ages. The CDR3 sequence is 15 residues long. Germline V gives CDR1 DFQATT, CDR2 SNEGSKA (reference sequence). V was clipped by 2 bases and J by 2 bases; unmatched bases: 7. Study conclusions and caveats: One million T cells yielded diversity estimates that were considered underestimates. Measured against age, TCR beta diversity per million T cells decreased in a roughly linear manner.

This clonotype came up a few times. What it recognizes is unknown. The use of a sample-barcoded 5' primer and a J-beta primer mix characterized a second PCR of about 7 to 12 cycles. Carrying 12 random nucleotides, a template-switch adaptor labeled each individual cDNA molecule. TCRdb reprocessed the 5' RACE reads via MiXCR and lists one record per CDR3 protein. The data hold about 1.6 million distinct CDR3 sequences, with about 35% observed a single time. V gene TRBV20-1 combines with J gene TRBJ1-2; 8 nucleotides agree with TRBD1. The receptor was derived from a woman in her twenties or thirties in good health. Sequenced: blood. CDR3 residues: CSARRTGGTNYGYTF. CDR3 in DNA: TGCAGTGCTAGACGAACAGGGGGGACGAACTATGGCTACACCTTC.